Shown below are 2 T cell receptor beta chains from a single sample sequenced in a study of PD-L1 blockade in urothelial cancer. The time point was: peripheral blood 6 weeks after treatment start. TCRdb's copy holds only in-frame clones and misses some; the assay was immunoSEQ multiplex PCR. The sample lists about 120,000 clones, more than 75% occurring once. This sample comprised PBMCs, obtained around atezolizumab (anti-PD-L1) treatment. The receptors shown here come from a man aged 50-59 years with urothelial cancer.

CDR3 sequence: CASSLGTVADTQYF. CDR3 in DNA: TGTGCCAGCAGTTTAGGGACAGTTGCAGATACGCAGTATTTT. V is TRBV28 and J is TRBJ2-3; 7 bases line up with TRBD1. Germline lookup yields CDR1 MDHEN and CDR2 SYDVKM. The CDR3 covers 14 residues. The junction had 3 bases not matched to a gene; V was cut back by 2 bases and J by 4 bases.

The rearrangement links TRBV7-9 to TRBJ1-5, with 11 bases lining up with TRBD1. The CDR3 consists of 14 residues. Germline CDR1 and CDR2: SEHNR and FQNEAQ (reference sequence). The J segment lost 4 bases and the V segment lost 6 bases, leaving 2 bases of the junction unmatched. The CDR3 spells CASSGQGANQPQHF. Here the CDR3 DNA reads TGTGCCAGCAGTGGACAGGGGGCAAATCAGCCCCAGCATTTT.